A selection of T cell receptor beta chains follows, all from one sample in a study of shared clonotypes between healthy human individuals. TCRdb's table, derived via immunoSEQ multiplex PCR, lists solely in-frame clones and lacks some. This table holds roughly 700,000 clones, 74% found once. Material: memory CD4+ T cells sorted from blood. The receptors here all came from a woman aged 30 to 39 in good health. CDR3s include the opening cysteine and the closing phenylalanine or tryptophan. Each record gives: V gene, clone size, D gene, J gene, CDR3 DNA, CDR3 protein. D genes are given only for firm matches. Some rows mark clone size as missing; the rest say once, few, many or name a class of expanded clone.

>TRBV28|-|TRBD1|TRBJ1-4
TGTGCCAGCAGTTGGGACAGGGAAAAACTGTTTTTT
CASSWDREKLFF
>TRBV5-1|-|-|TRBJ2-5
TGCGCCAGCAGCTTTAGACAAAACCAAGAGACCCAGTACTTC
CASSFRQNQETQYF
>TRBV6-6|-|-|TRBJ1-2
TGTGCCAGCAGTTACTCGGCGGGGATTCAAAATGGCTACACCTTC
CASSYSAGIQNGYTF
>TRBV28|-|TRBD2|TRBJ2-7
TGTGCCAGCTCGACTAGCTTATTGAACGAGCAGTACTTC
CASSTSLLNEQYF
>TRBV6-5|-|-|TRBJ1-2
TGTGCCAGCAGTGACCGGACTGTTGACTATGGCTACACCTTC
CASSDRTVDYGYTF
>TRBV27|-|TRBD2|TRBJ2-1
TGTGCCAGCAGTCGGACTAGCGGGAGTACCGGGTACAATGAGCAGTTCTTC
CASSRTSGSTGYNEQFF
>TRBV7-8|-|TRBD1|TRBJ2-3
TGTGCCAGCAGCCCCCCCCTCCGGGACAGGGGGTCGGATACGCAGTATTTT
CASSPPLRDRGSDTQYF
>TRBV5-1|-|-|TRBJ2-1
TGCGCCAGCAGCCCACAGGTTTTTTCTGTCAATGAGCAGTTCTTC
CASSPQVFSVNEQFF
>TRBV19|few|-|TRBJ2-7
TGTGCCAGTAGTATGTGGGGGGCCTACGAGCAGTACTTC
CASSMWGAYEQYF
>TRBV6-6|-|-|TRBJ1-1
TGTGCCAGCAGGACGAGGGTGTTGGACACTGAAGCTTTCTTT
CASRTRVLDTEAFF
>TRBV19|few|TRBD1|TRBJ1-2
TGTGCCAGTAGCCCGGACAGGAGACGGTTTGACTACACCTTC
CASSPDRRRFDYTF
>TRBV11-2|once|TRBD2|TRBJ2-7
TGTGCCAGCAGCTTACCGGGAGGGCTGATCAACGAGCAGTACTTC
CASSLPGGLINEQYF
>TRBV28|-|TRBD2|TRBJ2-2
TGTGCCAGCAGTTTACGGCTAGCGGGGAACACCGGGGAGCTGTTTTTT
CASSLRLAGNTGELFF
>TRBV18|-|-|TRBJ1-5
TGTGCCAGCTCACCTGCGACAGTCAATAGCGCTCAGCCCCAGCATTTT
CASSPATVNSAQPQHF
>TRBV27|once|TRBD2|TRBJ2-1
TGTGCCAGCAGACCCATAGCGGGAGGGTGGAATGAGCAGTTCTTC
CASRPIAGGWNEQFF
>TRBV19|-|-|TRBJ2-2
TGTGCCAGTAGGGCAGGACTTATCACCGGGGAGCTGTTTTTT
CASRAGLITGELFF
>TRBV19|-|-|TRBJ1-5
TGTGCCAGTGGAAACCAGGGATTTCAGCCCCAGCATTTT
CASGNQGFQPQHF
>TRBV28|-|-|TRBJ1-2
TGTGCCAGCATCCTCGCGCCAGGTTTAGGCTATGGCTACACCTTC
CASILAPGLGYGYTF
>TRBV28|once|-|TRBJ2-5
TGTGCCAGCAGTGCTCGCGAAGCTGGGGGGCAGACCCAGTACTTC
CASSAREAGGQTQYF
>TRBV11-1|-|TRBD2|TRBJ2-1
TGTGCCAGCAGCTTGGCGGAGGGCGTTAGCGGGAGGTTCCACAATGAGCAGTTCTTC
CASSLAEGVSGRFHNEQFF
>TRBV6-1|-|-|TRBJ1-2
TGTGCCAGCAGCACAAGGACGGACTATGGCTACACCTTC
CASSTRTDYGYTF
>TRBV7-2|-|TRBD2|TRBJ2-1
TGTGCCAGCAGTCTAGACATGAGGCTAGCGGGGTACAATGAGCAGTTCTTC
CASSLDMRLAGYNEQFF
>TRBV9|-|-|TRBJ2-1
TGTGCCAGCAGCCCAAGGAGTCAGCGCGCTGACAATGAGCAGTTCTTC
CASSPRSQRADNEQFF
>TRBV7-8|-|-|TRBJ1-1
TGTGCCAGCAGCTTGGCATTCGGGGGGCTAATCGCTTCCTCTGAAGCTTTCTTT
CASSLAFGGLIASSEAFF
>TRBV6-6|once|-|TRBJ2-6
TGTGCCAGCAGTGCCCCTTCTGGGGCCAACGTCCTGACTTTC
CASSAPSGANVLTF
>TRBV28|-|-|TRBJ1-5
TGTGCCAGCAGTTCAGGGCACGTGGTCTTAAATCAGCCCCAGCATTTT
CASSSGHVVLNQPQHF
>TRBV5-1|-|-|TRBJ1-1
TGCGCCAGCAGCGAGGGAACGGAGGGCACTGAAGCTTTCTTT
CASSEGTEGTEAFF
>TRBV19|-|TRBD1|TRBJ2-5
TGTGCCAGTAGTTCCCCGGACAGGGTGGGAGAGACCCAGTACTTC
CASSSPDRVGETQYF
>TRBV29-1|-|TRBD1|TRBJ1-4
TGCAGCGTTGAAACGCTGACAGGGGCAGAAGAAAAACTGTTTTTT
CSVETLTGAEEKLFF
>TRBV30|-|-|TRBJ1-1
TGTGCCTGGAGTATTAGGCAAGGCACTGAAGCTTTCTTT
CAWSIRQGTEAFF
>TRBV14|few|TRBD1|TRBJ2-3
TGTGCCAGCAGCCAAGATAGGACAGGAGCGCAGTATTTT
CASSQDRTGAQYF
>TRBV27|-|-|TRBJ1-6
TGTGCCAGCAGTTTATGGTCTGGGCGGGAATCACCCCTCCACTTT
CASSLWSGRESPLHF
>TRBV7-9|-|-|TRBJ1-2
TGTGCCAGCAGCTTAGCGGGAGGGGCGCGTGGCTACACCTTC
CASSLAGGARGYTF
>TRBV5-6|-|-|TRBJ1-1
TGTGCCAGCAGCTTGTTCGGCGGGCTAAGGAACACTGAAGCTTTCTTT
CASSLFGGLRNTEAFF
>TRBV2|-|-|TRBJ2-1
TGTGCCCTCTCCCCACTAGCCTCCTACAATGAGCAGTTCTTC
CALSPLASYNEQFF
>TRBV29-1|-|TRBD2|TRBJ2-3
TGCAGCGTTGAAATAGCGGGGGCTACAGATACGCAGTATTTT
CSVEIAGATDTQYF
>TRBV11-2|-|-|TRBJ1-1
TGTGCCAGCAGCCCTCGAGCCGCAGGGGCGAACACTGAAGCTTTCTTT
CASSPRAAGANTEAFF
>TRBV11-2|-|-|TRBJ2-7
TGTGCCAGCAGCCCATTTTTGACAGAAGCTACGAAGCAGTACTTC
CASSPFLTEATKQYF
>TRBV6-1|many|TRBD1|TRBJ2-5
TGTGCCAGCAGTGGGACAGGGGGCGTCGAGACCCAGTACTTC
CASSGTGGVETQYF
>TRBV21-1|-|-|TRBJ2-7
TGTGCCAGCAGCCCACCCGGGACTAAAACTTCATCGGGCTACGAGCAGTACTTC
CASSPPGTKTSSGYEQYF
>TRBV10-3|-|TRBD2|TRBJ2-2
TGTGCCATCAGCGGGACTAGCGGGACGGGGGAGCTGTTTTTT
CAISGTSGTGELFF
>TRBV7-6|few|TRBD2|TRBJ2-5
TGTGCCAGCAGCTTGAGCGCTAGCGGGTTTGAGACCCAGTACTTC
CASSLSASGFETQYF
>TRBV30|once|TRBD1|TRBJ1-5
TGTGCCTGGAGTGGACAGGGGGCTTATCAGCCCCAGCATTTT
CAWSGQGAYQPQHF
>TRBV28|-|-|TRBJ2-7
TGTGCCAGCATTGGGTCTGTGGGTCTACGCGAGCAGTACTTC
CASIGSVGLREQYF
>TRBV28|-|TRBD1|TRBJ1-1
TGTGCCAGCAGTACAGGGGGACCCCTGAACACTGAAGCTTTCTTT
CASSTGGPLNTEAFF
>TRBV11-1|-|-|TRBJ1-2
TGTGCCAGCAGCTTAGCTTCCGGGTCTGGCTACACCTTC
CASSLASGSGYTF
>TRBV7-9|few|-|TRBJ1-2
TGTGCCAGCAGCTTAGAGGGTGGCTACACCTTC
CASSLEGGYTF
>TRBV19|-|-|TRBJ1-5
TGTGCCAGTCAGGGGCGGGGATATCAGCCCCAGCATTTT
CASQGRGYQPQHF
>TRBV7-3|-|TRBD2|TRBJ2-3
TGTGCCAGCAGCCTGGGACTAGCGGCAGATACGCAGTATTTT
CASSLGLAADTQYF
>TRBV7-8|-|-|TRBJ2-1
TGTGCCAGCAGCTTAAGAGTCCAGCAGGATGAGCAGTTCTTC
CASSLRVQQDEQFF
>TRBV7-2|once|-|TRBJ2-3
TGTGCCAGCAGCTTAGGCGGGCCCGGCACAGATACGCAGTATTTT
CASSLGGPGTDTQYF
>TRBV7-7|few|TRBD1|TRBJ2-1
TGTGCCAGCAGCCCAAGGACAGGGAACAATGAGCAGTTCTTC
CASSPRTGNNEQFF
>TRBV9|-|TRBD1|TRBJ1-2
TGTGCCAGCAGTGGTGTAGACTACAGGGGGCACTATGGCTACACCTTC
CASSGVDYRGHYGYTF
>TRBV27|-|TRBD2|TRBJ2-7
TGTGCCAGCAGTTTACGTCTCCCCGGGACGGGGGGGTACGAGCAGTACTTC
CASSLRLPGTGGYEQYF
>TRBV15|-|-|TRBJ2-3
TGTGCCACCAGCAGTTCTCGGGACTCCCTCGTAGATACGCAGTATTTT
CATSSSRDSLVDTQYF
>TRBV10-1|-|TRBD2|TRBJ2-5
TGCGCCAGCAGTGAAATCTCTAGCGGGTCCGGCGAGACCCAGTACTTC
CASSEISSGSGETQYF
>TRBV21-1|-|-|TRBJ2-5
TGTGCCAGCAGCCGACCTGGGACGAGCGGGAAAACTGGAGAGACCCAGTACTTC
CASSRPGTSGKTGETQYF
>TRBV2|-|TRBD2|TRBJ2-3
TGTGCCAGCAGAAGACTAGCGGGAGGCACAGATACGCAGTATTTT
CASRRLAGGTDTQYF
>TRBV7-9|-|TRBD1|TRBJ2-7
TGTGCCGGCCAAGGGACAGGGAACAACGAGCAGTACTTC
CAGQGTGNNEQYF